These 16 T cell receptor beta chains were sequenced from one sample in a study of CD8 T cells in Susac syndrome. RNA in amounts of about 0.5 to 1 ug was reverse transcribed with random hexamers. TCRdb recomputed calls from the immunoSEQ multiplex PCR reads with MiXCR, one row per CDR3 protein. Here the sample spans roughly 160,000 distinct CDR3 sequences, more than 90% being singletons. Sequencing was done on a sample of CD4+ T cells from PBMCs. The origin of the receptors is a human donor in good health.

The J gene is TRBJ2-1, the V gene TRBV7-3; TRBD2 agrees at 9 bases. V gave up 5 bases and J gave up 4 bases; unmatched junction bases: 6. CDR1 is SGHTA and CDR2 is FQGTGA in the germline V gene. The CDR3 runs to 15 residues. CDR3: CASSQGLAQYNEQFF. In DNA, the CDR3 is TGTGCCAGCAGCCAGGGACTAGCTCAGTACAATGAGCAGTTCTTC.

CDR3 sequence: CASSQTSGGWNEQFF. The CDR3 nucleotides are TGTGCCAGCAGTCAGACTAGCGGGGGCTGGAATGAGCAGTTCTTC. The genes are TRBV6-5 and TRBJ2-1, with 12 bases that match TRBD2. Germline CDR1 reads MNHEY; CDR2 reads SVGAGI. CDR3 length equals 15 residues. V lost 5 bases, J lost 7 bases, and 6 bases stayed unmatched.

CDR3 DNA sequence: TGTGCCAGTAGTTTACCGGGACAGGGGTACGAGCAGTACTTC. It translates to CASSLPGQGYEQYF. This rearrangement joins TRBV19 to TRBJ2-7; 10 nucleotides match TRBD1. The V gene's germline CDR1 is LNHDA and CDR2 SQIVND (reference sequence). Trimming at V came to 5 bases and at J to 4 bases, leaving 5 bases not matched to a gene. The CDR3 is 14 residues long.

The V gene is TRBV20-1, the J gene TRBJ1-6, with 8 bases aligning to TRBD1. Trimming at V came to 7 bases and at J to 14 bases, leaving 16 bases not matched to a gene. The CDR3 consists of 14 residues. Looked up from germline, CDR1 is DFQATT and CDR2 is SNEGSKA (reference sequence). For the CDR3, the DNA is TGCAGTGTAAGCGACAGGGGAAGTGGTGGCACCCTCCACTTT. It is translated as CSVSDRGSGGTLHF.

J is TRBJ1-4 and V is TRBV15; unclear D gene. V lost 0 bases, J lost 8 bases, and 7 bases lay in between. Germline CDR1 and CDR2: LNHNV and YYDKDF (reference sequence). CDR3 length: 13 amino acids. The CDR3: CATSRDGREKLFF. The CDR3 nucleotides read TGTGCCACCAGCAGAGATGGGAGGGAAAAACTGTTTTTT.

The CDR3: CASSPPTGRDTQYF. CDR3 bases: TGTGCCAGCTCACCACCCACTGGGCGAGATACGCAGTATTTT. This chain connects TRBV18 to TRBJ2-3; D remains unclear. This CDR3 is built from 14 residues. CDR1 and CDR2 from the germline V gene are KGHSH and LQKENI. The V end was cut by 0 bases, the J end by 5 bases, with 9 bases between.

The genes are TRBV7-2 and TRBJ2-7; D is tentatively TRBD1 or TRBD2 (5 bases each). Germline loops: CDR1 SGHTA, CDR2 FQGNSA. V was shortened by 5 bases and J by 0 bases, with 14 bases between the two germline ends. The CDR3 covers 15 residues. CDR3 DNA sequence: TGTGCCAGCAGCCCTCGGGGCGACAGCTCCTACGAGCAGTACTTC. As protein: CASSPRGDSSYEQYF.

This clonotype is a singleton in its sample. V is TRBV29-1 and J is TRBJ1-2; 9 bases align to TRBD1. The junction had 4 bases not matched to a gene; V was cut back by 0 bases and J by 8 bases. In germline, CDR1 is SQVTM, CDR2 ANQGSEA. CDR3 length: 13 amino acids. The CDR3 is CSVEDRTGVGYTF. In nucleotides, the CDR3 is TGCAGCGTTGAAGATCGGACAGGGGTGGGCTACACCTTC.

The rearrangement uses TRBV12-3 or TRBV12-4 and TRBJ2-1; TRBD1 agrees at 9 bases. This CDR3 contains 15 residues. V was pared by 5 bases and J by 2 bases, with 4 bases of the junction left unmatched. The CDR3 loop is CASSERQGAYNEQFF. CDR3 nucleotides: TGTGCCAGCAGTGAACGACAGGGGGCCTACAATGAGCAGTTCTTC.

The chain is built from TRBV29-1 and TRBJ2-3; a weak D match, TRBD2 (5 bases). The CDR3 runs 12 residues. The V gene's germline CDR1 is SQVTM and CDR2 ANQGSEA. Trimming took 6 bases from V and 2 from J, leaving 9 bases between them. The CDR3: CSVRDLTDTQYF. The CDR3, as DNA: TGCAGCGTGAGGGATCTCACAGATACGCAGTATTTT.

The V and J genes are TRBV7-2 and TRBJ2-7, with unresolved D. The germline V and J ends were trimmed by 2 bases and 2 bases, with 10 bases remaining between them. The length of the CDR3 is 14 residues. Germline V lookup: CDR1 SGHTA, CDR2 FQGNSA. The CDR3 is CASSLNRVPYEQYF. Written as DNA, the CDR3 is TGTGCCAGCAGCTTAAATAGGGTCCCCTACGAGCAGTACTTC.

CDR3 sequence: CASSQESGFYGYTF. The CDR3 DNA is TGTGCCAGCAGCCAAGAGTCGGGATTCTATGGCTACACCTTC. The rearrangement uses TRBV4-2 and TRBJ1-2; D gene uncertain. The CDR3 is 14 amino acids. Per the germline V gene, CDR1 is LGHNA and CDR2 is YNFKEQ. With 0 bases removed from V and 4 bases from J, the gap between germline ends came to 9 bases.

V gene TRBV20-1 combines with J gene TRBJ2-5; D is undetermined. The ends were cut back, 3 bases at V and 5 bases at J, with 16 bases in the middle. The germline V gene encodes CDR1 DFQATT and CDR2 SNEGSKA (reference sequence). CDR3 size: 14 residues. CDR3 sequence (DNA): TGCAGTGCTAGGTATAGGTCCTTCCAGGAGACCCAGTACTTC. Amino acids: CSARYRSFQETQYF.

The genes are TRBV24-1 and TRBJ2-1; a possible D gene is TRBD2 (6 bases). The CDR3 length is 17 residues. In germline, CDR1 is KGHDR, CDR2 SFDVKD. Trimming took 3 bases from V and 4 from J, leaving 18 bases between them. The CDR3 sequence: CATSDPGPSGGYNEQFF. The CDR3, as DNA: TGTGCCACCAGTGATCCCGGACCCTCCGGGGGATACAATGAGCAGTTCTTC.

The rearrangement links TRBV4-3 to TRBJ1-1, with TRBD1 as a possible D gene (6 bases). V was clipped by 1 base and J by 8 bases, with 17 bases between them. This CDR3 spans 15 amino acids. Per the germline V gene, CDR1 is LGHNA and CDR2 is YSLEER. The chain's CDR3 is CASSQAGAGDIEAFF. The DNA for the CDR3 is TGCGCCAGCAGCCAAGCGGGGGCAGGGGATATAGAAGCTTTCTTT.

This clonotype was observed a single time. This rearrangement joins TRBV20-1 to TRBJ2-5, with 13 bases identical to TRBD2. CDR3 length equals 17 residues. V was pared by 5 bases and J by 6 bases, with 15 bases of the junction left unmatched. The germline V gene has CDR1 DFQATT and CDR2 SNEGSKA (reference sequence). The CDR3 DNA sequence: TGCAGTGCTTCCCCCCCGGGACTAGCGGGGAGTGGGAAGACCCAGTACTTC. This sequence encodes CSASPPGLAGSGKTQYF.